This TCR beta chain is from a study of blood T cell repertoires in COVID-19. V was clipped by 4 bases and J by 0 bases, with 8 bases between them. CDR3 length equals 13 residues. Germline V gene data show CDR1 as GTSNPN and CDR2 as SVGIG (reference sequence). Sequenced by immunoSEQ multiplex PCR; TCRdb stores in-frame clones only, minus some. The repertoire holds around 150,000 clones, with 85% to 95% as singletons. The sequence derives from a woman between 50 and 59 years old with acute or convalescent COVID-19. Sequencing was done on a sample of peripheral blood. This chain joins TRBV30 and TRBJ2-3; perhaps TRBD1 as D (5 bases). The CDR3 spells CAWTDTSTDTQYF. DNA of the CDR3: TGTGCCTGGACGGACACTAGCACAGATACGCAGTATTTT.